Below, one TCR beta chain is given with its context. Its antigen is currently unknown. The data belong to a study of regulatory dendritic cells for organ transplantation. Study-wide results and caveats: Considerable individual heterogeneity was seen in alloreactive memory CD8+ T cells.

The CDR3 contains 16 residues. CDR1 is LNHDA, CDR2 SQIVND, per germline (reference sequence). Trimming at V came to 3 bases and at J to 1 base, leaving 4 bases not matched to a gene. Sequencing was performed with immunoSEQ multiplex PCR; in TCRdb, only in-frame clones are kept and a portion is missing. The table lists 25,000 to 35,000 clones, more than 65% of them singletons. Material for sequencing was naive CD8+ T cells from blood. Noted subset: CD45RA+ naive T cells. The clonotype was recovered from a human donor in good health. The V gene is TRBV19, the J gene TRBJ1-5; 9 bases align to TRBD1. CDR3 amino acids: CASSISGQGSNQPQHF. CDR3 nucleotides: TGTGCCAGTAGTATTAGCGGACAGGGGAGCAATCAGCCCCAGCATTTT.